The entry below gives a single T cell receptor (beta chain) sequence along with its context. The antigen is undetermined. V lost 0 bases, J lost 8 bases, and 9 bases stayed unmatched. Germline lookup yields CDR1 SGHTA and CDR2 FQGNSA. CDR3 length equals 16 residues. The protocol was immunoSEQ multiplex PCR, while the TCRdb copy is restricted to in-frame clones and leaves out a portion. The sample has about 86,000 clones; 70% to 90% are singletons. The sample belongs to a study of identifying expanded T cells in peripheral blood. Study observations and caveats: Roughly 2-week clone count variance significantly increased as total template count grew. Differentially abundant clones: roughly 1.2 between replicates, about 15 at approximately two weeks, 19 at four.

During the collection period, no donor immune events like infections were recorded. The TCR originated in a person aged 18 to 69 in good health. The rearrangement joins TRBV7-2 to TRBJ1-2; 10 nucleotides line up with TRBD1. Source material: blood. CDR3 in DNA: TGTGCCAGCAGCTTAGCTCAAGGACAGGGGGGCTACGGCTACACCTTC. Translating it yields CASSLAQGQGGYGYTF.